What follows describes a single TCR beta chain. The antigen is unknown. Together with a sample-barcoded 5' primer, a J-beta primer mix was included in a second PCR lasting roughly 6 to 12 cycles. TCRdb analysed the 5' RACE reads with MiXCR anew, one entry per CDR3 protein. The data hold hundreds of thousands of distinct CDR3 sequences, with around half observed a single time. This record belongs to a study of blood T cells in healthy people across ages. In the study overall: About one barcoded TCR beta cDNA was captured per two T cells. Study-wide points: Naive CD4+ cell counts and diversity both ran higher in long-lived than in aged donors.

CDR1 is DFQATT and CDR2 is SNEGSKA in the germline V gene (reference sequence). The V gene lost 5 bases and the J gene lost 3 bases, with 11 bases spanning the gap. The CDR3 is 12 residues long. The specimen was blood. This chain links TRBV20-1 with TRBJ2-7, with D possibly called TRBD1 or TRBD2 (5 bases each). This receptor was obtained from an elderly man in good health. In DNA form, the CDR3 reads TGCAGTGCTCTCCGGGACGGCTACGAGCAGTACTTC. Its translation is CSALRDGYEQYF.